This TCR beta chain was captured in a study of identifying expanded T cells in peripheral blood. Findings and limits, study-wide: Over around two and four weeks, about 15 and 19 clones changed, versus around 1.3 between replicates. Clone count variance between roughly 2-week samples rose with total template count.

Turning to this clone: Its target is unknown.

Assay: immunoSEQ multiplex PCR; the TCRdb copy retains only in-frame clones and omits some. The data show 45,000 to 65,000 clones, approximately 82% seen once. The germline gives CDR1 ENHRY, CDR2 SYGVKD. The junction had 5 bases not matched to a gene; V was cut back by 6 bases and J by 2 bases. The CDR3 length is 16 residues. No infections or other immune events were documented during collection. This sequence originates from a person between 18 and 70 years old in good health. The chain links TRBV10-3 to TRBJ2-3; TRBD2 agrees at 13 bases. Sequenced material: blood. The CDR3 region has the DNA TGTGCCATCAGGGGGACTAGCGGGACCTCCACAGATACGCAGTATTTT. Encoded protein: CAIRGTSGTSTDTQYF.